Listed here are 30 T cell receptor beta chains from one sample, sequenced in a study of shared clonotypes between healthy human individuals. Here immunoSEQ multiplex PCR was the method, and the copy in TCRdb shows in-frame clones only, minus some. The sample records hundreds of thousands of clones, approximately 74% being singletons. The sequencing sample was made of memory CD4+ T cells sorted from blood. Specified subset: CD45RA-negative fraction. Receptor source: a woman aged 25-40 years in good health.

This sequence joins TRBV6-1 and TRBJ1-1, with D tentatively TRBD1 (6 bases). The CDR3 sequence is 12 residues long. Per the germline V gene, CDR1 is MNHNS and CDR2 is SASEGT. V was clipped by 6 bases and J by 6 bases, with 11 bases between them. Here the CDR3 DNA reads TGTGCCAGCAGGGTACAGGGCTCTGAAGCTTTCTTT. Protein: CASRVQGSEAFF.

The genes are TRBV19 and TRBJ2-2; D is undetermined. V was pared by 7 bases and J by 1 base, with 16 bases between. This CDR3 comprises 16 residues. Germline V CDR1 and CDR2: LNHDA, SQIVND (reference sequence). The CDR3 DNA reads as TGTGCCAGTACCTATAGGGCAGACTTGAACACCGGGGAGCTGTTTTTT. This sequence encodes CASTYRADLNTGELFF.

The V call is TRBV19, the J call TRBJ2-1; tentative D call: TRBD1 (5 bases). Trimming stripped 6 bases from V and 2 bases from J, with 14 bases between. The CDR3 is 15 amino acids. From germline, CDR1 is LNHDA and CDR2 SQIVND (reference sequence). The CDR3, as DNA: TGTGCCAGTAGCCCAGACAGATTCACCTACAATGAGCAGTTCTTC. Translation gives CASSPDRFTYNEQFF.

This chain uses TRBV14 with TRBJ1-2; D gene uncertain. The V gene's germline CDR1 is SGHDN and CDR2 FVKESK. This CDR3 region has 13 residues. V was clipped by 4 bases and J by 3 bases, with 9 bases between them. The CDR3 loop is CASSRGNDYGYTF. The CDR3 DNA reads as TGTGCCAGCAGCCGAGGGAACGACTATGGCTACACCTTC.

The chain has TRBV13 and TRBJ1-1, with TRBD1 identical over 10 bases. The CDR3 covers 14 residues. The germline V gene encodes CDR1 PRHDT and CDR2 FYEKMQ (reference sequence). J lost 5 bases, V lost 5 bases, and 5 bases had no gene match. CDR3 in amino acids: CASSAGTGDTEAFF. Written as DNA, the CDR3 is TGTGCCAGCAGCGCCGGGACAGGGGATACTGAAGCTTTCTTT.

This clone was seen more than once but under ten times. The rearrangement joins TRBV5-1 to TRBJ2-3, with D possibly TRBD2 on 5 matching bases. This CDR3 has 15 amino acids. Germline-derived CDR1 and CDR2 are SGHRS and YFSETQ. V was cut by 0 bases and J by 4 bases, with 12 bases left in between. CDR3 region: CASSLDGIGSDTQYF. The CDR3 DNA sequence: TGCGCCAGCAGCTTGGACGGGATTGGCTCAGATACGCAGTATTTT.

The genes are TRBV6-5 and TRBJ2-7, with 8 bases aligning to TRBD1. The germline V gene has CDR1 MNHEY and CDR2 SVGAGI. Germline trimming cut 2 bases from V and 5 bases from J; bases unmatched to any gene: 8. This CDR3 comprises 15 residues. The CDR3 here is CASSYERQGSHEQYF. The DNA of the CDR3 is TGTGCCAGCAGTTACGAGCGACAGGGGTCACACGAGCAGTACTTC.

The CDR3 sequence is CASSQVTRGRNEQFF. The CDR3 DNA reads TGCGCCAGCAGCCAGGTTACACGGGGTAGAAATGAGCAGTTCTTC. The rearrangement uses TRBV4-1 and TRBJ2-1, with D possibly TRBD2 on 5 matching bases. Trimming took off 3 bases at V and 7 bases at J, with 16 bases between the two ends. CDR1 is MGHRA and CDR2 is YSYEKL in the germline V gene. CDR3 length: 15 residues.

V is TRBV4-2 and J is TRBJ2-5; D possibly uses TRBD1 or TRBD2 (6 bases each). The CDR3 runs to 17 residues. V dropped 4 bases and J dropped 7 bases, with 25 bases sitting between them. In germline, CDR1 is LGHNA, CDR2 YNFKEQ. CDR3 amino acids: CASSPESGGLGGGTQYF. Here the CDR3 DNA reads TGTGCCAGCAGCCCAGAATCCGGAGGCTTAGGGGGAGGGACCCAGTACTTC.

This clone turned up a few times. The V call is TRBV7-2, the J call TRBJ2-5; no firm D call. Trimming took 4 bases from V and 1 from J, leaving 10 bases between them. Germline CDR1 and CDR2: SGHTA and FQGNSA. The CDR3 is made up of 14 amino acids. The CDR3 protein is CASSYQHSQETQYF. DNA of the CDR3: TGTGCCAGCAGCTATCAACACTCCCAAGAGACCCAGTACTTC.

The chain links TRBV7-2 to TRBJ2-6, with D possibly being TRBD1 or TRBD2 (5 bases each). The CDR3 length is 15 residues. Germline CDR1 reads SGHTA; CDR2 reads FQGNSA. V gave up 5 bases and J gave up 0 bases, with 8 bases separating them. The CDR3 loop is CASSRGRSGANVLTF. The CDR3 nucleotides read TGTGCCAGCAGCCGGGGACGCTCTGGGGCCAACGTCCTGACTTTC.

The table lists this clone with many counts. This CDR3 reads CASSTGVGPGETQYF. CDR3 in DNA: TGTGCCAGTAGTACGGGCGTGGGCCCGGGAGAGACCCAGTACTTC. This chain uses TRBV19 with TRBJ2-5, with unresolved D. The CDR3 has 15 residues. Trimming removed 4 bases at V and 4 bases at J, with 16 bases between. CDR1 is LNHDA and CDR2 is SQIVND in the germline V gene (reference sequence).

V usage is TRBV28 and J usage is TRBJ1-1; TRBD1 aligns across 8 bases. Germline assignment: CDR1 MDHEN and CDR2 SYDVKM. The CDR3 consists of 12 residues. The ends lost 5 bases at V and 4 bases at J; junction bases unmatched: 0. The CDR3 coding sequence is TGTGCCAGCAGTGGGACAGGCACTGAAGCTTTCTTT. Translating it yields CASSGTGTEAFF.

The chain is built from TRBV2 and TRBJ2-1; 10 bases fit TRBD2. The trim removed 6 bases at V and 4 bases at J, leaving 6 bases unmatched. The germline gives CDR1 SNHLY, CDR2 FYNNEI. CDR3 length: 15 residues. The CDR3: CASREREGLYNEQFF. The CDR3 DNA is TGTGCCAGCAGGGAGCGGGAGGGGCTTTACAATGAGCAGTTCTTC.

The rearrangement uses TRBV5-1 and TRBJ1-2, with D possibly TRBD1 on 5 matching bases. CDR1 is SGHRS and CDR2 is YFSETQ in the germline V gene. Between the trimmed V and J ends, which lost 0 bases and 5 bases, there was a span of 14 bases. The CDR3 length is 15 residues. The CDR3 loop is CASSLATGGVYGYTF. For the CDR3, the DNA is TGCGCCAGCAGCTTGGCCACAGGAGGAGTTTATGGCTACACCTTC.

This clone was detected ten times or more. V usage is TRBV5-1 and J usage is TRBJ2-3; D perhaps matches TRBD2 (6 bases). Trimming took 7 bases from V and 1 from J, leaving 10 bases between them. The CDR3 consists of 13 residues. Germline V gene data show CDR1 as SGHRS and CDR2 as YFSETQ. CDR3 amino acids: CASEASGTDTQYF. The CDR3 DNA reads as TGCGCCAGCGAAGCTAGCGGCACAGATACGCAGTATTTT.

This chain joins TRBV10-1 and TRBJ2-2; the D is unclear. Per germline, CDR1 WNHNN and CDR2 SYGVQD (reference sequence). CDR3 length: 14 residues. The V end was cut by 3 bases, the J end by 6 bases, with 11 bases between. The CDR3 loop reads CASSDGWSAGELFF. Here the CDR3 DNA reads TGCGCCAGCAGTGATGGGTGGTCCGCCGGGGAGCTGTTTTTT.

Only a few counts were recorded for this clone. The CDR3 reads CASKGRKGARTDTQYF. Written as DNA, the CDR3 is TGTGCCAGCAAGGGGCGGAAGGGGGCGCGGACAGATACGCAGTATTTT. The V and J genes are TRBV28 and TRBJ2-3, with 7 bases that match TRBD1. The germline V gene has CDR1 MDHEN and CDR2 SYDVKM. The V and J ends lost 7 bases and 3 bases, in that order; junction bases with no gene match: 13. There are 16 residues in the CDR3.

The table lists this clone with a few counts. The V call is TRBV11-2, the J call TRBJ1-2, with D unclear. The CDR3 is 15 amino acids. Germline CDR1 and CDR2: SGHAT and FQNNGV. V was trimmed by 1 base and J by 7 bases, leaving 16 bases between them. The CDR3 DNA is TGTGCCAGCAGCTTAGTGTCGCAGGAGTCCTTTGGCTACACCTTC. It encodes CASSLVSQESFGYTF.

Concerning this clone: In the same sample, other DNA sequences code for this CDR3. This chain links TRBV9 with TRBJ1-1; D is possibly TRBD1 (5 bases). V was clipped by 2 bases and J by 1 base, with 6 bases between them. Germline V CDR1 and CDR2: SGDLS, YYNGEE. This CDR3 region has 13 residues. CDR3: CASSVQGNTEAFF. CDR3 coding DNA: TGTGCCAGCAGCGTTCAGGGGAACACTGAAGCTTTCTTT.

The CDR3 is CASSHTRNTGELFF. For the CDR3, the DNA is TGCGCCAGCAGCCACACACGCAACACCGGGGAGCTGTTTTTT. The chain has TRBV5-1 and TRBJ2-2; D call uncertain. Germline V gene data show CDR1 as SGHRS and CDR2 as YFSETQ. This CDR3 has 14 residues. The V and J ends lost 4 bases and 2 bases respectively, with 9 bases between them.

The chain has TRBV25-1 and TRBJ2-7; 8 positions agree with TRBD2. This CDR3 spans 17 amino acids. The trim removed 6 bases at V and 1 base at J, leaving 14 bases unmatched. Germline V lookup: CDR1 MGHDK, CDR2 SYGVNS. CDR3 protein: CASSEAPSGPNSYEQYF. Written as DNA, the CDR3 is TGTGCCAGCAGCGAAGCCCCTAGCGGGCCCAATTCCTACGAGCAGTACTTC.

This clone turned up a few times. The chain uses TRBV19 and TRBJ2-7, with TRBD2 matching over 12 bases. The V gene end was trimmed by 5 bases and the J gene end by 5 bases; junction bases not matched to a gene: 4. Germline CDR1 and CDR2: LNHDA and SQIVND (reference sequence). This CDR3 is built from 14 residues. DNA for the CDR3: TGTGCCAGTAGTGTGACTAGCGGGAGTCACGAGCAGTACTTC. This gives the protein CASSVTSGSHEQYF.

This CDR3 is CASSESGETQYF. The CDR3 DNA reads TGTGCCAGCAGTGAATCGGGAGAGACCCAGTACTTC. The chain uses TRBV2 and TRBJ2-5; no reliable D call. Germline CDR1 reads SNHLY; CDR2 reads FYNNEI. The CDR3 is made up of 12 amino acids. V gave up 2 bases and J gave up 4 bases, with 5 bases separating them.

This clone was observed a few times. The chain joins TRBV25-1 to TRBJ2-6, with D possibly being TRBD1 (6 bases). Trimming cost V 9 bases and J 1 base, with 16 bases left between them. CDR1 and CDR2 from the germline V gene are MGHDK and SYGVNS. The length of the CDR3 is 16 residues. In DNA, the CDR3 is TGTGCCAGTGACGGACAGCACGATTCTGGGGCCAACGTCCTGACTTTC. Translation gives CASDGQHDSGANVLTF.

V is TRBV6-1 and J is TRBJ2-3, with 11 nucleotides matching TRBD2. This CDR3 has 16 residues. Trimming cost V 3 bases and J 4 bases; bases outside gene matches: 6. The germline CDR1 and CDR2 sequences are MNHNS and SASEGT. The CDR3 protein is CASSDTSGSGADTQYF. DNA for the CDR3: TGTGCCAGCAGTGATACTAGCGGGAGTGGGGCAGATACGCAGTATTTT.

The V gene is TRBV6-5, the J gene TRBJ1-1; no clear D. Germline V gene data show CDR1 as MNHEY and CDR2 as SVGAGI. CDR3 length: 13 amino acids. V lost 4 bases, J lost 5 bases, and 11 bases lay in between. As DNA, the CDR3 is TGTGCCAGCAGTTTAGGGAAGTTAACTGAAGCTTTCTTT. Its translation is CASSLGKLTEAFF.

This clone was found once. The V call is TRBV28, the J call TRBJ2-4, with TRBD1 identical over 8 bases. Looked up from germline, CDR1 is MDHEN and CDR2 is SYDVKM. The CDR3 length is 14 residues. The ends lost 5 bases at V and 7 bases at J; junction bases unmatched: 7. CDR3 loop: CASSERRQGNIQYF. The CDR3 nucleotides read TGTGCCAGCAGTGAACGCCGACAGGGGAACATTCAGTACTTC.

This chain uses TRBV5-4 with TRBJ2-5; D possibly corresponds to TRBD2 (6 bases). Germline V gene lookup returns CDR1 SGHNT and CDR2 YYREEE (reference sequence). This CDR3 is 14 amino acids long. V gave up 1 base and J gave up 6 bases, with 13 bases separating them. The CDR3: CASSLPGGPKTQYF. DNA for the CDR3: TGTGCCAGCAGCTTGCCCGGAGGGCCGAAGACCCAGTACTTC.

V is TRBV19 and J is TRBJ2-1, with 9 positions matching TRBD1. With V trimmed by 0 bases and J by 4 bases, 4 bases remained unmatched. The CDR3 loop spans 16 amino acids. Per the germline V gene, CDR1 is LNHDA and CDR2 is SQIVND (reference sequence). The CDR3 coding sequence is TGTGCCAGTAGTATAGATCGAGGGACAGGGTACAATGAGCAGTTCTTC. Translating gives CASSIDRGTGYNEQFF.